Each of the 24 T cell receptor beta chains below was sequenced from the same sample in a study of neoadjuvant anti-PD-1 for oral cavity cancer. Time point: after neoadjuvant nivolumab, at surgical resection. Profiling relied on immunoSEQ multiplex PCR, and the TCRdb table lists in-frame clones only, not all of them. This sample yields 37,000 or so clones, of which around 40% are seen a single time; around 16% belongs to the top ten. The sequencing here drew on tumor tissue, taken after nivolumab (anti-PD-1) treatment. The receptor set was obtained from a person between 40 and 80 years old with oral cavity squamous cell carcinoma.

This clone is termed medium-sized. This chain uses TRBV19 with TRBJ2-7; TRBD1 aligns across 10 bases. V dropped 8 bases and J dropped 7; count of bases not matched to a gene: 14. CDR1 is LNHDA and CDR2 is SQIVND in the germline V gene (reference sequence). The CDR3 is 15 residues long. The CDR3 is CASSRLDRGVGEQYF. The CDR3 nucleotides read TGTGCCAGTTCCCGCCTGGACAGGGGGGTAGGAGAGCAGTACTTC.

The CDR3 nucleotides are TGCAGCGTTTCTGAATCCTACAATGAGCAGTTCTTC. Translation: CSVSESYNEQFF. The chain recombines TRBV29-1 with TRBJ2-1; the D is unclear. Trimming stripped 5 bases from V and 1 base from J, with 6 bases between. In germline, CDR1 is SQVTM, CDR2 ANQGSEA. The CDR3 spans 12 residues.

This clone was seen repeatedly, ten times or more. The rearrangement joins TRBV5-1 to TRBJ2-7, with D perhaps TRBD1 or TRBD2 (6 bases each). The V gene's germline CDR1 is SGHRS and CDR2 YFSETQ. V dropped 4 bases and J dropped 6 bases, with 23 bases sitting between them. The CDR3 is 16 amino acids. The CDR3 reads CASSPRGAGLPGEQYF. The CDR3 bases are TGCGCCAGCAGCCCTAGGGGGGCGGGGCTGCCGGGCGAGCAGTACTTC.

At least ten counts were recorded for this clone. The chain couples TRBV20-1 to TRBJ2-3, with D hard to call. V was cut by 1 base and J by 6 bases, with 5 bases left in between. The CDR3 runs to 11 residues. The V gene's germline CDR1 is DFQATT and CDR2 SNEGSKA (reference sequence). This CDR3 is CSARARDTQYF. The CDR3 DNA reads TGCAGTGCTAGAGCAAGGGATACGCAGTATTTT.

The chain employs TRBV4-2 and TRBJ1-5; 7 bases line up with TRBD1. CDR3 length: 14 amino acids. After removal of 3 bases from V and 4 bases from J, the junction contained 3 bases not matched to a gene. CDR1 and CDR2 (germline): LGHNA, YNFKEQ. Here the CDR3 reads CASSQEQGNQPQHF. The CDR3, as DNA: TGTGCCAGCAGCCAGGAACAGGGGAATCAGCCCCAGCATTTT.

The chain links TRBV11-2 to TRBJ1-2, with TRBD1 matching over 8 bases. The J segment lost 2 bases and the V segment lost 5 bases, leaving 7 bases of the junction unmatched. The germline gives CDR1 SGHAT, CDR2 FQNNGV. This CDR3 is 15 amino acids long. Here the CDR3 DNA reads TGTGCCAGCAGCCCCGGACAGGGACGCAACTATGGCTACACCTTC. As protein: CASSPGQGRNYGYTF.

The chain recombines TRBV4-1 with TRBJ1-2; possible D gene TRBD1, 5 bases. The CDR3 spans 14 residues. In germline, CDR1 is MGHRA, CDR2 YSYEKL. The V and J ends lost 1 base and 1 base respectively, with 7 bases between them. This CDR3 is CASSQGTINYGYTF. CDR3 nucleotides: TGCGCCAGCAGCCAAGGGACAATTAACTATGGCTACACCTTC.

CDR3 region: CASSVAGGRGEQYF. The CDR3, as DNA: TGTGCCAGCAGCGTGGCGGGAGGCCGGGGAGAGCAGTACTTC. The chain joins TRBV9 to TRBJ2-7, with 8 bases identical to TRBD2. The CDR3 extends over 14 amino acids. V shed 2 bases and J 7 bases; nucleotides not matched to a gene: 8. Germline assignment: CDR1 SGDLS and CDR2 YYNGEE.

The V gene is TRBV27, the J gene TRBJ1-1; TRBD1 aligns across 7 bases. Trimming removed 4 bases from V and 3 bases from J; junction bases left unmatched: 8. The germline CDR1 and CDR2 sequences are MNHEY and SMNVEV (reference sequence). This CDR3 has 15 amino acids. The CDR3, as DNA: TGTGCCAGCAGTTCCCCAGGGGGGAAGGACACTGAAGCTTTCTTT. It translates to CASSSPGGKDTEAFF.

The chain uses TRBV28 and TRBJ1-2; 9 bases line up with TRBD1. With V trimmed by 3 bases and J by 5 bases, 7 bases remained unmatched. Germline CDR1 reads MDHEN; CDR2 reads SYDVKM. CDR3 length equals 15 residues. CDR3 nucleotide sequence: TGTGCCAGCAGTTTGGGGGACAGGGCCTTTTATGGCTACACCTTC. Its protein product is CASSLGDRAFYGYTF.

The chain links TRBV5-1 to TRBJ1-4; D may be TRBD1 (5 bases). CDR1 SGHRS and CDR2 YFSETQ come from the germline V gene. This CDR3 region has 14 residues. Trimming pared 1 base from V and 8 bases from J, leaving 12 bases between. Written as DNA, the CDR3 is TGCGCCAGCAGCTTGTTACACCCAGGGGAAAAACTGTTTTTT. Encoded protein: CASSLLHPGEKLFF.

The CDR3, as DNA: TGTGCCAGCTCATCCGGGACAGACTACGAGCAGTACTTC. It is translated as CASSSGTDYEQYF. The chain links TRBV18 to TRBJ2-7, with 7 bases fitting TRBD1. V trimming: 5 bases; J trimming: 3 bases; junction bases outside the gene matches: 4. CDR3 size: 13 residues. Germline V gene lookup returns CDR1 KGHSH and CDR2 LQKENI.

In the case of this clone: Other DNA sequences in the sample encode the same CDR3. J is TRBJ1-5 and V is TRBV7-6; D might be TRBD1 (6 bases). The germline V gene has CDR1 SGHVS and CDR2 FNYEAQ. The CDR3 covers 15 residues. The V gene lost 4 bases and the J gene lost 0 bases, with 10 bases spanning the gap. CDR3 amino acids: CASSSTGNSNQPQHF. CDR3 nucleotide sequence: TGTGCCAGCAGCTCCACAGGGAATAGCAATCAGCCCCAGCATTTT.

The rearrangement joins TRBV2 to TRBJ2-1, with 14 bases that match TRBD2. The germline V gene encodes CDR1 SNHLY and CDR2 FYNNEI. The CDR3 spans 16 residues. The ends lost 6 bases at V and 10 bases at J; junction bases unmatched: 11. The CDR3 region is CASRRLAGGPPGEQFF. DNA for the CDR3: TGTGCCAGCAGGCGACTAGCGGGGGGGCCCCCAGGAGAGCAGTTCTTC.

V and J are TRBV10-3 and TRBJ2-7; no clear D. Germline V gene sequence: CDR1 ENHRY, CDR2 SYGVKD. With 2 bases removed from V and 3 bases from J, the gap between germline ends came to 5 bases. The CDR3 is 12 amino acids. The CDR3 nucleotides read TGTGCCATCAGTGAGGAAGGCTACGAGCAGTACTTC. It yields the protein CAISEEGYEQYF.

This clone was found many times. The V and J genes are TRBV6-1 and TRBJ2-2, with D unclear. The CDR3 is made up of 15 amino acids. Germline CDR1 reads MNHNS; CDR2 reads SASEGT. Trimming shortened V by 8 bases and J by 4 bases, and 17 bases separated the two germline ends. The CDR3 DNA reads as TGTGCCAGCGGAGAGCCGGGTACTTTCACCGGGGAGCTGTTTTTT. Its translation is CASGEPGTFTGELFF.

CDR3 in DNA: TGTGCCAGCATCGGACAGGGCGATTCACCCCTCCACTTT. Its translation is CASIGQGDSPLHF. This chain links TRBV6-6 with TRBJ1-6; 8 bases line up with TRBD1. Germline V gene lookup returns CDR1 MNHNY and CDR2 SVGAGI (reference sequence). CDR3 length: 13 amino acids. With V trimmed by 7 bases and J by 8 bases, 4 bases remained unmatched.

The chain recombines TRBV5-1 with TRBJ2-7, with TRBD1 matching over 8 bases. The CDR3 runs 14 residues. V lost 1 base and J lost 5; bases outside the gene matches: 5. The germline V gene has CDR1 SGHRS and CDR2 YFSETQ. The CDR3: CASSLSQGADEQYF. In nucleotides, the CDR3 is TGCGCCAGCAGCTTGAGCCAGGGGGCTGACGAGCAGTACTTC.

This clone was observed a few times. This chain uses TRBV4-1 with TRBJ1-1; TRBD1 is a possible D gene (6 bases). With 3 bases removed from V and 6 bases from J, the gap between germline ends came to 14 bases. The CDR3 runs 14 residues. CDR1 and CDR2 from the germline V gene are MGHRA and YSYEKL. CDR3 bases: TGCGCCAGCAGCCACGCACAGGGTCGGCCTGAAGCTTTCTTT. This gives the protein CASSHAQGRPEAFF.

The chain uses TRBV15 and TRBJ2-7, with 7 bases matching TRBD1. Germline V gives CDR1 LNHNV, CDR2 YYDKDF (reference sequence). Trimming cost V 5 bases and J 1 base; bases outside gene matches: 5. The CDR3 length is 14 residues. Written as DNA, the CDR3 is TGTGCCACCAGCCAAGACAGGGCGTCCTACGAGCAGTACTTC. It encodes CATSQDRASYEQYF.

V usage is TRBV12-5 and J usage is TRBJ1-5; possibly TRBD1 for D (6 bases). The CDR3 covers 14 residues. Germline CDR1 and CDR2: LGHNT and FRNRAP. The V and J ends lost 1 base and 6 bases respectively, with 10 bases between them. In DNA form, the CDR3 reads TGTGCTAGTGGTTTGGCAGGGGCTGCTCAGCCCCAGCATTTT. This codes for CASGLAGAAQPQHF.

The rearrangement joins TRBV11-2 to TRBJ1-3; no firm D call. Germline V gene data show CDR1 as SGHAT and CDR2 as FQNNGV. The CDR3 length is 13 residues. V dropped 1 base and J dropped 8 bases, with 9 bases sitting between them. The CDR3, as DNA: TGTGCCAGCAGCTTAGGATCGAGGGACACCATATATTTT. Its translation is CASSLGSRDTIYF.

This chain links TRBV28 with TRBJ2-3; 10 positions match TRBD2. There are 15 residues in the CDR3. Germline lookup yields CDR1 MDHEN and CDR2 SYDVKM. The V and J ends lost 6 bases and 2 bases, in that order; junction bases with no gene match: 5. Written as DNA, the CDR3 is TGTGCCAGCAGCTCCGGGACTAGCGACACAGATACGCAGTATTTT. It yields the protein CASSSGTSDTDTQYF.

The genes are TRBV30 and TRBJ2-1; TRBD2 matches 10 bases. J was trimmed by 8 bases and V by 1 base; bases with no gene match: 5. CDR1 is GTSNPN and CDR2 is SVGIG in the germline V gene (reference sequence). The CDR3 is 14 residues long. The CDR3 region has the DNA TGTGCCTGGAGTGGACTAGCGGGCTCGGATGAGCAGTTCTTC. It encodes CAWSGLAGSDEQFF. Using reference TRBV30 and TRBJ2-1 for the parts outside the CDR3, the full variable domain is SQTIHQWPATLVQPVGSPLSLECTVEGTSNPNLYWYRQAAGRGLQLLFYSVGIGQISSEVPQNLSASRPQDRQFILSSKKLLLSDSGFYLCAWSGLAGSDEQFFGPGTRLTVL.